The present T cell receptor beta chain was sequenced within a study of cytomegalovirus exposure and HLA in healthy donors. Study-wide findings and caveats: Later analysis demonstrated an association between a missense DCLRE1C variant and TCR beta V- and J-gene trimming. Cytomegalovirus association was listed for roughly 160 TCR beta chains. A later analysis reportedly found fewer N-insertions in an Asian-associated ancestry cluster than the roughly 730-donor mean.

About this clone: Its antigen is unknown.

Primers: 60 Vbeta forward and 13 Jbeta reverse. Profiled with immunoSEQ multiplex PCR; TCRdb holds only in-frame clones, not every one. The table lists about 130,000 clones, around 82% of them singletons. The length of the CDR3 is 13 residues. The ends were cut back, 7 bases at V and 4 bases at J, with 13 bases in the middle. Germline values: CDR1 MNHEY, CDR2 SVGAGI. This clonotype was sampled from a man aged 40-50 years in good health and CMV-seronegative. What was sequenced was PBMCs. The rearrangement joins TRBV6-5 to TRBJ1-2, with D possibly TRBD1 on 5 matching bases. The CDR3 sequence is CASTIGGTYGYTF. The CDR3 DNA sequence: TGTGCCAGCACTATCGGGGGTACCTATGGCTACACCTTC.